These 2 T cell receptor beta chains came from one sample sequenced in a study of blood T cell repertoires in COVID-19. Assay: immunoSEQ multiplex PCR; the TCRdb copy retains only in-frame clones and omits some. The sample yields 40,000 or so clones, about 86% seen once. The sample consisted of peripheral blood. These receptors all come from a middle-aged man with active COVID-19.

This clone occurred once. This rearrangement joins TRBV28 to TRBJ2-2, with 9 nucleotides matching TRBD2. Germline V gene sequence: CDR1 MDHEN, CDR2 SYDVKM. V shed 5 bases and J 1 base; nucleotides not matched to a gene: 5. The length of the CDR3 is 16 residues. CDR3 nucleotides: TGTGCCAGCAGTCCGTTGACTAGCGGGAACACCGGGGAGCTGTTTTTT. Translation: CASSPLTSGNTGELFF.

The CDR3 reads CATSGEFYTDTQYF. DNA for the CDR3: TGTGCCACCAGTGGCGAGTTTTACACAGATACGCAGTATTTT. V is TRBV24-1 and J is TRBJ2-3; D is undetermined. Per the germline V gene, CDR1 is KGHDR and CDR2 is SFDVKD. This CDR3 comprises 14 residues. Trimming removed 5 bases at V and 2 bases at J, with 10 bases between.